This T cell receptor (beta chain) was captured in a study of T cell repertoires in aging, cancer and after chemotherapy. Study-level findings and limits: The repertoire data cannot show anything about immunological memory following chemotherapy. Compared with age-matched healthy donors, untreated hematological or solid cancer patients showed higher blood TCR clonality. Across the chemotherapy interval, each cancer cohort showed higher median generation probability, suggesting thymic rebound.

TRB rearrangements spanning V, D and J were amplified using mixed TRB-A/B primers. Each CDR3 protein is one row after TCRdb ran MiXCR on the multiplex PCR reads. The table has approximately 6,300 distinct CDR3 sequences, about 32% seen once. The template was genomic DNA from peripheral blood, not RNA. This clonotype was found a few times. Antigen specificity is unknown. This TCR was recovered from a human donor with a blood cancer. Sequencing used blood.

For the CDR3, the DNA is TGTGCCAGCAGTTTATCTTTCGGGACCTTATTCGAGCAGTACTTC. Protein product: CASSLSFGTLFEQYF. This chain links TRBV27 with TRBJ2-7; D assignment may be TRBD1 or TRBD2 (5 bases each). The germline gives CDR1 MNHEY, CDR2 SMNVEV (reference sequence). This CDR3 contains 15 residues. V dropped 0 bases and J dropped 6 bases, with 15 bases sitting between them.